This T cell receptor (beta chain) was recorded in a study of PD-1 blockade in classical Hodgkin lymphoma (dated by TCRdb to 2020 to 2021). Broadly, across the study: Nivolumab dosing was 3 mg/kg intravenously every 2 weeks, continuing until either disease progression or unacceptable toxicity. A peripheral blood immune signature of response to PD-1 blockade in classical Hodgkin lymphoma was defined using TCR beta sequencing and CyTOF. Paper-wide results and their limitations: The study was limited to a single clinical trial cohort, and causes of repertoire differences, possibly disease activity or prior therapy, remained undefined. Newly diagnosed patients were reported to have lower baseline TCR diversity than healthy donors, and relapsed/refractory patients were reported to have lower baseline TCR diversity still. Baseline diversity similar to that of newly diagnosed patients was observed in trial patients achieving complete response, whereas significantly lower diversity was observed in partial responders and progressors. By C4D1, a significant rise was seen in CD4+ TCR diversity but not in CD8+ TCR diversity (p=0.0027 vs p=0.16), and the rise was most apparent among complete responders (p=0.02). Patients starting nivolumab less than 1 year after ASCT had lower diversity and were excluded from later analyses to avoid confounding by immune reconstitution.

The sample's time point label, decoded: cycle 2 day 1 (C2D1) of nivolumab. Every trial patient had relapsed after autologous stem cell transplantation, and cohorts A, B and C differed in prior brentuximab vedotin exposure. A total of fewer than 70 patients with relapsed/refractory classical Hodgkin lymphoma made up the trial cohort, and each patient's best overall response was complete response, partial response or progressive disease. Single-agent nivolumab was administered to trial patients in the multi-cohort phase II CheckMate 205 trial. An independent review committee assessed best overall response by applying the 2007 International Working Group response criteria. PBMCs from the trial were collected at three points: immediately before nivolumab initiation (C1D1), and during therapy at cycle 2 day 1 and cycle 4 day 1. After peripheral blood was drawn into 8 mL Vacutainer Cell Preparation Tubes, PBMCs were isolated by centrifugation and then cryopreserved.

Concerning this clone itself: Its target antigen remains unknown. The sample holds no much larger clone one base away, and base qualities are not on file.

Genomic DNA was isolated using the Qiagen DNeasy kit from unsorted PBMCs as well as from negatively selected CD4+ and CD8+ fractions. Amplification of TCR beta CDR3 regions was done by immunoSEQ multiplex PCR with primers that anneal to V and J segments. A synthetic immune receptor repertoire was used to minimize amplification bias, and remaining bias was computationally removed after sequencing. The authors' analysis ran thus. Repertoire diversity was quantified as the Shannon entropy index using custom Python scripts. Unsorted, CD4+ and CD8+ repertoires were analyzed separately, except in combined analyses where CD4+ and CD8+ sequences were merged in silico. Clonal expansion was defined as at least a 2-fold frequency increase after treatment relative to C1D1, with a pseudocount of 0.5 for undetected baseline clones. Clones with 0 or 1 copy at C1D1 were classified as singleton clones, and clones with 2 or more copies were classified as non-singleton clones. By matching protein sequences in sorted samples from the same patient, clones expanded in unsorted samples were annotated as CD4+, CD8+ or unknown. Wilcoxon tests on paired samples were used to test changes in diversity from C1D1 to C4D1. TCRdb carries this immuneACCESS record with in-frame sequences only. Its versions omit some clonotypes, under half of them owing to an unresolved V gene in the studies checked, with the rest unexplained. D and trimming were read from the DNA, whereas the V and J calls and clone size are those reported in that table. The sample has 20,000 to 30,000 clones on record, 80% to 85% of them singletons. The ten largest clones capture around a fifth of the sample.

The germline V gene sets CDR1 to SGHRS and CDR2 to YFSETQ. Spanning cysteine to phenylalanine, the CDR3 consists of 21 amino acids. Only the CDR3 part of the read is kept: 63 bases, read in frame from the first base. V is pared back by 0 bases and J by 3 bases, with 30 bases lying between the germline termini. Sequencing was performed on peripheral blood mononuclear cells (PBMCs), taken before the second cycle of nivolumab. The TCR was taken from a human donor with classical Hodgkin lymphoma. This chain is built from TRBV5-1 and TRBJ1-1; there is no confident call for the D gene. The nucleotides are TGCGCCAGCAGCTTGGCCCATATGACCGACCCGGTGCCCGGGCGGGACACTGAAGCTTTCTTT. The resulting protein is CASSLAHMTDPVPGRDTEAFF.